This record looks at one TCR beta chain sequence and its context. The data were taken from a study of control samples from healthy donors and cancer patients. Data came from immunoSEQ multiplex PCR; TCRdb stores just in-frame clones and leaves some out. Found here are under 200,000 clones, roughly 92% of them singletons; the top ten hold about 0.73%. The clonotype comes from a woman aged 25 to 39 in good health. Input material: blood.

The CDR3 loop reads CASSPYMGASRSGELFF. Written as DNA, the CDR3 is TGTGCCAGCAGCCCGTACATGGGGGCTAGCAGATCCGGGGAGCTGTTTTTT. The V and J genes are TRBV7-3 and TRBJ2-2; possibly TRBD1 for D (6 bases). From germline, CDR1 is SGHTA and CDR2 FQGTGA. V was pared by 5 bases and J by 6 bases, with 22 bases between. CDR3 length: 17 residues.